The sequence of this TCR beta chain was determined in a study of response to subunit inactivated influenza vaccine. Points from the study as a whole: The authors suggested that every seasonal influenza vaccination recruits few new T cells.

From the RT-PCR reads, TCRdb called clonotypes with MiXCR, one entry per CDR3 protein. The table includes about 780,000 distinct CDR3 sequences, roughly 20% detected once. The CDR3 has 14 amino acids. Trimming removed 1 base at V and 4 bases at J, with 9 bases between. CDR1 is SGHRS and CDR2 is YFSETQ in the germline V gene. This clonotype was picked up many times. Its antigen is undetermined. The source material was PBMCs from blood, sampled 5 to 6 days after vaccination. The V gene is TRBV5-1, the J gene TRBJ1-3; weak D call: TRBD1 (6 bases). This clonotype was sampled from a man aged 50-60 years who received an inactivated influenza vaccine. CDR3 DNA sequence: TGCGCCAGCAGCTTGCGGGGGCTCGGAAACACCATATATTTT. Residues: CASSLRGLGNTIYF.